A selection of T cell receptor beta chains follows, all from one sample in a study of shared clonotypes between healthy human individuals. Clones were read by immunoSEQ multiplex PCR, and TCRdb kept only the in-frame ones, dropping some. This table holds hundreds of thousands of clones, around 75% found once. Input material: PBMCs. Receptors originate from a woman between 40 and 50 years old in good health. Some clones in this sample may be carry-over from other donors' samples. Each CDR3 is given with its conserved first and last residue. D genes are given only for firm matches. Only some rows state a clone size, as once, few, many or a class for expanded clones.

v_call	clone_size	d_call	j_call	cdr3_nt	cdr3_aa
TRBV11-2	-	-	TRBJ2-5	TGTGCCAGCAGCTTAGCGGGTCAGTTGGAGACCCAGTACTTC	CASSLAGQLETQYF
TRBV6-6	-	-	TRBJ2-1	TGTGCCAGCGCGGGTTTACCCGAGAGGCCCAATGAGCAGTTCTTC	CASAGLPERPNEQFF
TRBV7-9	-	-	TRBJ2-2	TGTGCCAGCAGCTCGCTTATATGGGGCCGGGGAGAGAACACCGGGGAGCTGTTTTTT	CASSSLIWGRGENTGELFF
TRBV7-6	-	TRBD1	TRBJ2-7	TGTGCCAGCAGCCCAAGACAGGGGAGCTACGAGCAGTACTTC	CASSPRQGSYEQYF
TRBV2	few	TRBD2	TRBJ2-7	TGTGCCAGCAGTCCACTAGCGGACCCGTACGAGCAGTACTTC	CASSPLADPYEQYF
TRBV29-1	-	TRBD1	TRBJ2-3	TGCAGCGTTGAACGGGACAGGGGCACAGATACGCAGTATTTT	CSVERDRGTDTQYF
TRBV18	-	-	TRBJ2-7	TGTGCCAGCTCACCACTGGAGGGGGGGGAGCAGTACTTC	CASSPLEGGEQYF
TRBV10-3	-	-	TRBJ1-5	TGTGCCATCAGTGAAGAGGGTAGGGAACAGCCCCAGCATTTT	CAISEEGREQPQHF
TRBV27	-	TRBD2	TRBJ2-3	TGTGCCAGCAGTACCCTCCGGACTAGCGGGAGAACAGATACGCAGTATTTT	CASSTLRTSGRTDTQYF
TRBV27	-	-	TRBJ2-5	TGTGCCAGCAGTTTAGTTGGAGGGGGTGAGACCCAGTACTTC	CASSLVGGGETQYF
TRBV28	few	-	TRBJ2-7	TGTGCCAGCACTCCCGGACGGAACTACGAGCAGTACTTC	CASTPGRNYEQYF
TRBV28	-	-	TRBJ2-5	TGTGCCAGCAGCCGAACCGGGACCCGGTACTTC	CASSRTGTRYF
TRBV6-6	-	TRBD2	TRBJ2-4	TGTGCCACCGGACCGGGACTAGCGTCGGACATTCAGTACTTC	CATGPGLASDIQYF
TRBV19	-	-	TRBJ2-5	TGTGCCAGTAGTAAGTCCCAAGTTCAAGAGACCCAGTACTTC	CASSKSQVQETQYF
TRBV7-9	-	-	TRBJ1-4	TGTGCCAGCAGCCCCAACCTTGGGGGGGGAGGAGAAAAACTGTTTTTT	CASSPNLGGGGEKLFF
TRBV4-1	-	-	TRBJ2-3	TGCGCCAGCAGCCAAGAGTACTCTCCAGATACGCAGTATTTT	CASSQEYSPDTQYF
TRBV4-3	many	-	TRBJ2-2	TGCGCCAGCAGCCAGCGCAACACCGGGGAGCTGTTTTTT	CASSQRNTGELFF
TRBV18	-	-	TRBJ2-1	TGTGCCAGCTCACCGGCGGGACGCGGGTGGGAAAATGAGCAGTTCTTC	CASSPAGRGWENEQFF
TRBV5-1	-	TRBD1	TRBJ2-1	TGCGCCAGCAGCTTGGGGTCCAGGACAGGGCTTGAGCAGTTCTTC	CASSLGSRTGLEQFF
TRBV18	-	-	TRBJ1-5	TGTGCCAGCTCACCCCGAGGGAATCAGCCCCAGCATTTT	CASSPRGNQPQHF
TRBV15	-	-	TRBJ2-7	TGTGCCACCAGCAGAGATGGACTACTTAAAGGCCACGAGCAGTACTTC	CATSRDGLLKGHEQYF
TRBV6-5	-	TRBD1	TRBJ1-5	TGTGCCAGCAGTTACTCGAACAGGGGTGACCAGCCCCAGCATTTT	CASSYSNRGDQPQHF
TRBV4-1	-	TRBD1	TRBJ2-5	TGCGCCAGCAGCCCCCGGGACAGGGAGGACCAAGAGACCCAGTACTTC	CASSPRDREDQETQYF
TRBV28	-	TRBD1	TRBJ2-5	TGTGCCAGCAGTGCGCCGGGTCACAGGGGCCAAGAGACCCAGTACTTC	CASSAPGHRGQETQYF
TRBV9	-	-	TRBJ1-1	TGTGCCAGCAGCGAGGTAGCCACTGAAGCTTTCTTT	CASSEVATEAFF
TRBV10-1	-	-	TRBJ2-2	TGCGCCAGCAGTGACCCTGCCCGGGCCGGGGAGCTGTTTTTT	CASSDPARAGELFF
TRBV7-3	-	TRBD1	TRBJ2-2	TGTGCCAGCAGCCCGACAGGGTTTGGCGGGGAGCTGTTTTTT	CASSPTGFGGELFF
TRBV5-6	-	TRBD1	TRBJ1-2	TGTGCCAGCAGCTTGGTTGCGGGACAGATAATCTATGGCTACACCTTC	CASSLVAGQIIYGYTF